The T cell receptor (beta chain) under discussion was sequenced for a study of T cell responses to AZD1222 COVID-19 vaccine. On this clone: Its antigen is not identified.

V was clipped by 6 bases and J by 6 bases; unmatched bases: 5. The CDR3 has 13 residues. The germline V gene encodes CDR1 MDHEN and CDR2 SYDVKM. Repertoires were generated with immunoSEQ multiplex PCR, while TCRdb's copy carries only in-frame clones and drops some. The data contain about 140,000 clones, 85% to 90% of them singletons. Regarding the study as a whole: Nearly half of spike-specific TCRs reportedly target variant regions that are unmutated in the B.1.351 and B.1.1.7 variants. Females made up more of the donors, who were largely white British, and clonal diversity may have come out too low. Seropositive AZD1222 recipients at baseline numbered only five to seven. Only after the peak T cell response were repertoires sampled.

This clonotype originated in an adult who received the AZD1222 COVID-19 vaccine. The sequences come from peripheral blood, collected 28 days after the second AZD1222 dose. The chain couples TRBV28 to TRBJ1-1, with 9 bases identical to TRBD1. The CDR3 DNA is TGTGCCAGCAGGGGACAGGGAATCTCTGAAGCTTTCTTT. Residues: CASRGQGISEAFF.